The next 20 T cell receptor beta chains were all read from a single sample in a study of shared clonotypes between healthy human individuals. The protocol was immunoSEQ multiplex PCR, while the TCRdb copy is restricted to in-frame clones and leaves out a portion. This table holds fewer than 850,000 clones, roughly 96% found once. Cells designated naive CD8 were CD45RO-negative and were positively selected for CCR7, with terminally differentiated effector memory CD45RA+ cells excluded. The sample consisted of naive CD8+ T cells sorted from blood. These receptors were obtained from a man in his thirties or forties in good health.

Written as DNA, the CDR3 is TGTGCCAGCTCGGGTACTAGCGGAGTCTACGAGCAGTACTTC. Translated, it gives CASSGTSGVYEQYF. This sequence joins TRBV18 and TRBJ2-7, with 8 bases lining up with TRBD2. In germline, CDR1 is KGHSH, CDR2 LQKENI. This CDR3 has 14 amino acids. Trimming removed 6 bases from V and 3 bases from J; junction bases left unmatched: 7.

V usage is TRBV10-3 and J usage is TRBJ2-1, with 7 bases fitting TRBD2. The CDR3 has 15 residues. Per germline, CDR1 ENHRY and CDR2 SYGVKD. The V and J ends lost 2 bases and 9 bases, in that order; junction bases with no gene match: 10. The CDR3 spells CAISESLAATIEQFF. The CDR3 DNA follows: TGTGCCATCAGTGAGAGCCTAGCGGCTACCATTGAGCAGTTCTTC.

This chain joins TRBV7-2 and TRBJ2-7, with D tentatively TRBD2 (6 bases). Germline CDR1 and CDR2: SGHTA and FQGNSA. CDR3 length equals 15 residues. The ends were cut back, 3 bases at V and 2 bases at J, with 14 bases in the middle. CDR3 sequence (DNA): TGTGCCAGCAGCTTGGCGGGACTCAGAGCCTACGAGCAGTACTTC. It codes for CASSLAGLRAYEQYF.

The chain has TRBV11-2 and TRBJ2-7; TRBD2 aligns across 14 bases. Germline V gene data show CDR1 as SGHAT and CDR2 as FQNNGV. The CDR3 consists of 15 residues. V gave up 5 bases and J gave up 6 bases; unmatched junction bases: 6. CDR3 protein: CASSAGLAGVSEQYF. Here the CDR3 DNA reads TGTGCCAGCAGCGCGGGACTAGCGGGAGTCAGCGAGCAGTACTTC.

V is TRBV7-9 and J is TRBJ2-1, with D uncertain. The V gene's germline CDR1 is SEHNR and CDR2 FQNEAQ (reference sequence). Trimming pared 4 bases from V and 0 bases from J, leaving 10 bases between. This CDR3 region has 15 residues. The CDR3 DNA reads as TGTGCCAGCAGCTCGGACGCCGCCTCCTACAATGAGCAGTTCTTC. Amino acids: CASSSDAASYNEQFF.

The rearrangement links TRBV27 to TRBJ1-5; D might be TRBD1 (5 bases). Trimming took 3 bases from V and 9 from J, leaving 21 bases between them. The CDR3 has 16 residues. In germline, CDR1 is MNHEY, CDR2 SMNVEV (reference sequence). The CDR3 spells CASSFAGAGVVRPQHF. Here the CDR3 DNA reads TGTGCCAGCAGTTTTGCTGGGGCGGGAGTCGTGCGGCCCCAGCATTTT.

The V and J genes are TRBV15 and TRBJ2-3; D is uncertain. This CDR3 is built from 14 residues. CDR1 is LNHNV and CDR2 is YYDKDF in the germline V gene (reference sequence). Trimming left V 0 bases short and J 8 bases short, with 12 bases between. For the CDR3, the DNA is TGTGCCACCAGCAGAGATCTTGGCAGCCTTACGCAGTATTTT. Translated: CATSRDLGSLTQYF.

This chain links TRBV4-3 with TRBJ2-1; TRBD2 agrees at 10 bases. Germline V gene sequence: CDR1 LGHNA, CDR2 YSLEER. The CDR3 contains 16 residues. After removal of 0 bases from V and 9 bases from J, the junction contained 8 bases not matched to a gene. CDR3 protein: CASSQELAGVYREQFF. The CDR3 coding sequence is TGCGCCAGCAGCCAAGAGCTAGCGGGAGTTTACCGTGAGCAGTTCTTC.

The rearrangement links TRBV7-9 to TRBJ2-7; D is unclear. V lost 5 bases to trimming and J lost 4 bases, with 12 bases between them. The CDR3 is made up of 13 amino acids. The germline gives CDR1 SEHNR, CDR2 FQNEAQ (reference sequence). The DNA of the CDR3 is TGTGCCAGCAGCCCCAGGTCCGATTACGAGCAGTACTTC. Encoded protein: CASSPRSDYEQYF.

The chain couples TRBV21-1 to TRBJ2-5; no check of the table's D call, TRBD1, against the DNA was made. TRBV21-1 is marked as a pseudogene. The CDR3 has 19 residues. The CDR3: CASSKESEPRDRGQETQYF. CDR3 bases: TGTGCCAGCAGCAAAGAAAGCGAACCCCGGGACAGGGGACAAGAGACCCAGTACTTC.

This sequence joins TRBV5-8 and TRBJ2-7; D uncertain. V lost 1 base to trimming and J lost 5 bases, with 1 base between them. The germline gives CDR1 SGHTS, CDR2 YDEGEE. This CDR3 has 10 residues. CDR3 nucleotide sequence: TGTGCCAGCAGCTTGCACGAGCAGTACTTC. Translated, it gives CASSLHEQYF. The whole variable domain, remainder taken from reference TRBV5-8 and TRBJ2-7, is EAGVTQSPTHLIKTRGQQATLRCSPISGHTSVYWYQQALGLGLQFLLWYDEGEERNRGNFPPRFSGRQFPNYSSELNVNALELEDSALYLCASSLHEQYFGPGTRLTVT.

The chain links TRBV15 to TRBJ1-5, with 11 nucleotides matching TRBD1. Germline CDR1 LNHNV, CDR2 YYDKDF (reference sequence). V gave up 8 bases and J gave up 1 base; unmatched junction bases: 1. The CDR3 is 14 residues long. The CDR3 DNA reads TGTGCCACCGGGACAGGGGGAAGCAATCAGCCCCAGCATTTT. The encoded protein is CATGTGGSNQPQHF.

The chain joins TRBV7-9 to TRBJ1-4; 7 nucleotides agree with TRBD1. The CDR3 length is 14 residues. With V trimmed by 5 bases and J by 7 bases, 7 bases remained unmatched. Germline loops: CDR1 SEHNR, CDR2 FQNEAQ (reference sequence). CDR3 in DNA: TGTGCCAGCAGCGCGACAGGGACCGGTGAAAAACTGTTTTTT. Its protein is CASSATGTGEKLFF.

The chain recombines TRBV7-9 with TRBJ2-1; a weak D match, TRBD1 (6 bases). The CDR3 length is 14 residues. V was trimmed by 4 bases and J by 5 bases, leaving 12 bases between them. Germline V gene data show CDR1 as SEHNR and CDR2 as FQNEAQ (reference sequence). The CDR3 here is CASSSGQSHNEQFF. DNA of the CDR3: TGTGCCAGCAGCTCCGGACAGAGCCACAATGAGCAGTTCTTC. Full variable domain (remainder filled in from reference TRBV7-9 and TRBJ2-1): DTGVSQNPRHKITKRGQNVTFRCDPISEHNRLYWYRQTLGQGPEFLTYFQNEAQLEKSRLLSDRFSAERPKGSFSTLEIQRTEQGDSAMYLCASSSGQSHNEQFFGPGTRLTVL.

The chain is built from TRBV7-8 and TRBJ2-3, with 11 nucleotides matching TRBD2. Germline V lookup: CDR1 SGHVS, CDR2 FQNEAQ. J was trimmed by 0 bases and V by 8 bases; bases with no gene match: 10. CDR3 length: 17 residues. In DNA, the CDR3 is TGTGCCAGCGGCCCCGGACTAGCGGGTCCTAGCACAGATACGCAGTATTTT. It specifies CASGPGLAGPSTDTQYF.

This chain connects TRBV9 to TRBJ1-1; maybe TRBD1 (5 bases). Trimming left V 3 bases short and J 0 bases short, with 9 bases between. CDR1 SGDLS and CDR2 YYNGEE come from the germline V gene. This CDR3 is 14 amino acids long. The CDR3 loop is CASSEGRVNTEAFF. CDR3 sequence (DNA): TGTGCCAGCAGCGAGGGACGGGTGAACACTGAAGCTTTCTTT.

V is TRBV5-1 and J is TRBJ2-7; D is ambiguous. Germline CDR1 SGHRS, CDR2 YFSETQ. V gave up 0 bases and J gave up 6 bases, with 7 bases separating them. This CDR3 spans 12 amino acids. In nucleotides, the CDR3 is TGCGCCAGCAGCTTGGCCCCGAGCGAGCAGTACTTC. Translating it yields CASSLAPSEQYF.

Only one count was recorded for this clone. V is TRBV18 and J is TRBJ1-5; D is ambiguous. V was pared by 10 bases and J by 0 bases, with 16 bases between. Germline-derived CDR1 and CDR2 are KGHSH and LQKENI. The CDR3 loop spans 15 amino acids. In DNA, the CDR3 is TGTGCCATCTGGCGAGAGGTTAATAGCAATCAGCCCCAGCATTTT. This gives the protein CAIWREVNSNQPQHF. Full variable domain (rest looked up from reference TRBV18 and TRBJ1-5): NAGVMQNPRHLVRRRGQEARLRCSPMKGHSHVYWYRQLPEEGLKFMVYLQKENIIDESGMPKERFSAEFPKEGPSILRIQQVVRGDSAAYFCAIWREVNSNQPQHFGDGTRLSIL.

The genes are TRBV9 and TRBJ1-3; D remains ambiguous. This CDR3 comprises 16 residues. Trimming took off 1 base at V and 2 bases at J, with 13 bases between the two ends. Germline V gene lookup returns CDR1 SGDLS and CDR2 YYNGEE. As DNA, the CDR3 is TGTGCCAGCAGCGTAAACCGAGACAATGCTGGAAACACCATATATTTT. This gives the protein CASSVNRDNAGNTIYF.

This clone was seen once. This chain connects TRBV29-1 to TRBJ2-3; D unclear. The V gene's germline CDR1 is SQVTM and CDR2 ANQGSEA. The ends were cut back, 3 bases at V and 2 bases at J, with 9 bases in the middle. This CDR3 has 13 amino acids. CDR3 coding DNA: TGCAGCGTTGAGACAACGTACACAGATACGCAGTATTTT. Translated, it gives CSVETTYTDTQYF.